This TCR beta chain is from a study of tumor and adjacent non-tumor tissue in lung cancer. Study information: Histology: 12 adenocarcinoma, a couple of squamous cell carcinoma, 1 small cell lung cancer. Notes on the study in general: Significantly higher TCR diversity was found in tumor than normal lung.

This CDR3 is 14 amino acids long. The V and J ends lost 3 bases and 3 bases respectively, with 14 bases between them. Germline CDR1 and CDR2: DFQATT and SNEGSKA (reference sequence). No cell sorting was done before RNA was extracted from the tissue. The normal lung tissue was taken more than 3 cm from the tumor edge. Three rounds of nested PCR, following a modified ARM-PCR protocol, produced the TCRbeta library. In TCRdb, the multiplex PCR reads were re-called with MiXCR into one record per CDR3 protein. The data hold about 100,000 distinct CDR3 sequences, with roughly two thirds observed a single time. About this clonotype itself: Its antigen is undetermined.

The sequenced material came from distant non-tumor lung tissue. The TCR originated in a man under 40 with non-small cell lung cancer. The J gene is TRBJ1-1, the V gene TRBV20-1; D might be TRBD1 (6 bases). The CDR3 is CSARDSLMYTEAFF. The CDR3 DNA sequence: TGCAGTGCTAGGGACAGCCTCATGTACACTGAAGCTTTCTTT.